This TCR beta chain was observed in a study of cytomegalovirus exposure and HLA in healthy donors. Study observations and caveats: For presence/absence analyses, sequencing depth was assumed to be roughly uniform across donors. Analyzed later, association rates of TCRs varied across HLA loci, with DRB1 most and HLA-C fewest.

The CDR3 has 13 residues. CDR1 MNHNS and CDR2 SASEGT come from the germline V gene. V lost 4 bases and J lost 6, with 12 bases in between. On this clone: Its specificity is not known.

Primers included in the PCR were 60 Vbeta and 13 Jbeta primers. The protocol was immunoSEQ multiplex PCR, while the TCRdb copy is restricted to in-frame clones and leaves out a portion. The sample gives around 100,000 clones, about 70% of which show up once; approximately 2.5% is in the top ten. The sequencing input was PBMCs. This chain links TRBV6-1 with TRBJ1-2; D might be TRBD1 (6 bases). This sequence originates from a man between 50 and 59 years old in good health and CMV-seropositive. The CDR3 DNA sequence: TGTGCCAGCAGTGGAACAGGGTTGGATGGCTACACCTTC. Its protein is CASSGTGLDGYTF.